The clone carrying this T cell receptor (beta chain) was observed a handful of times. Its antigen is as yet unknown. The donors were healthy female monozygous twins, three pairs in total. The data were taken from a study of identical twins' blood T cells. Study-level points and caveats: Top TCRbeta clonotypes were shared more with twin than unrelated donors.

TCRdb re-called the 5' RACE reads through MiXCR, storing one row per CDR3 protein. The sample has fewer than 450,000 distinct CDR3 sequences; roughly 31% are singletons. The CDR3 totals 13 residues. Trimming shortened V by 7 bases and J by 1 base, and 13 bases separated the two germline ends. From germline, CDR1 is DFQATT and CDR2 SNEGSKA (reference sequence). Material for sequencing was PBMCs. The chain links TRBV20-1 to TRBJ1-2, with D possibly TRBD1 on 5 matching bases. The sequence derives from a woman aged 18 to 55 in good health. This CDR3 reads CSGGGVINYGYTF. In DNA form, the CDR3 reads TGCAGTGGGGGCGGGGTGATTAACTATGGCTACACCTTC.